The subject of this entry is one TCR beta chain. TCRdb re-called the 5' RACE reads through MiXCR, storing one row per CDR3 protein. This table holds 500,000 to 650,000 distinct CDR3 sequences, over 9% found once. Germline V CDR1 and CDR2: SEHNR, FQNEAQ (reference sequence). Between the trimmed V and J ends, which lost 5 bases and 2 bases, there was a span of 12 bases. This CDR3 contains 14 residues. The data were taken from a study of T cells after yellow fever vaccination. Source: PBMCs, taken on the day of the yellow fever booster vaccination. This receptor was identified in a man younger than 45 who received the YFV17D yellow fever vaccine. The chain employs TRBV7-9 and TRBJ2-5; D unresolved. CDR3 loop: CASSTPRAQETQYF. The CDR3 region has the DNA TGTGCCAGCAGCACACCCCGGGCACAAGAGACCCAGTACTTC.